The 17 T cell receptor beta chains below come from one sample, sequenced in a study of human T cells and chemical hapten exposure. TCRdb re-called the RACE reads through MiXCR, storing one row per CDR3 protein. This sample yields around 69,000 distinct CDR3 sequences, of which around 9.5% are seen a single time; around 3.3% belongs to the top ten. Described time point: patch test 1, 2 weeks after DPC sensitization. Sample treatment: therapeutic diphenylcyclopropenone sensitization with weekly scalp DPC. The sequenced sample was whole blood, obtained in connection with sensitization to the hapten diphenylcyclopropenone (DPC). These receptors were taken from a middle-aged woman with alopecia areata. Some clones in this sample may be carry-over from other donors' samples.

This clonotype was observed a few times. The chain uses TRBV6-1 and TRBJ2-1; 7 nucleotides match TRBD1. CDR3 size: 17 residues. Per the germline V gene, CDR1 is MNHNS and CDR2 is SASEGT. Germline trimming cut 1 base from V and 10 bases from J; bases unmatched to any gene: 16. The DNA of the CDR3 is TGTGCCAGCAGTGAAGGCTACCGTCAGGGGGTAAGAAGAGAGCAGTTCTTC. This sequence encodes CASSEGYRQGVRREQFF.

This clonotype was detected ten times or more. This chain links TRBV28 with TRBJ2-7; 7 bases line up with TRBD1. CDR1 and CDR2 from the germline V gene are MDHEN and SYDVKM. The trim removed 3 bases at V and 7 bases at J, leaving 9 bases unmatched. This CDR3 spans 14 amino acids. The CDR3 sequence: CASSFAGVRGEQYF. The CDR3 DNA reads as TGTGCCAGCAGTTTCGCCGGGGTCAGGGGGGAGCAGTACTTC.

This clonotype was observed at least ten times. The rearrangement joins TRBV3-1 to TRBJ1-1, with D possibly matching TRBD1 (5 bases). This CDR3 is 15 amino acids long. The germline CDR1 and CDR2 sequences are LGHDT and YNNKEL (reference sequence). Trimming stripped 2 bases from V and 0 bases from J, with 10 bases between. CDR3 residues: CASSQMGGMNTEAFF. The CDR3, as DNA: TGTGCCAGCAGCCAAATGGGGGGTATGAACACTGAAGCTTTCTTT.

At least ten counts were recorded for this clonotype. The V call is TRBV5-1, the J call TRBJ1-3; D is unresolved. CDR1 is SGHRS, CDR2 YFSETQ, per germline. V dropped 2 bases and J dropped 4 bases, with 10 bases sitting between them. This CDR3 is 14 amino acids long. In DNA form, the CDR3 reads TGCGCCAGCAGCTTTGGATGGACCGGAAACACCATATATTTT. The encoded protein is CASSFGWTGNTIYF.

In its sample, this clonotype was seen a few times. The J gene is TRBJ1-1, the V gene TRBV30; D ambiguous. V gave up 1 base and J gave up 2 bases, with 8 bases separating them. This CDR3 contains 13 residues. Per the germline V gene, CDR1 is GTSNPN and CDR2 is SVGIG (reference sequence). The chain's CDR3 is CAWSERPNTEAFF. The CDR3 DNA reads TGTGCCTGGAGTGAGCGGCCAAACACTGAAGCTTTCTTT.

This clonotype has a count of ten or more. The CDR3 region is CASSPGTQPYGYTF. DNA for the CDR3: TGTGCCAGCAGCCCCGGCACCCAACCCTATGGCTACACCTTC. V usage is TRBV7-2 and J usage is TRBJ1-2; D unresolved. From germline, CDR1 is SGHTA and CDR2 FQGNSA. V lost 5 bases to trimming and J lost 4 bases, with 14 bases between them. The CDR3 loop spans 14 amino acids.

The CDR3 spells CASSLGAEGQRASGANVLTF. The CDR3 DNA reads TGTGCCAGCAGCTTAGGGGCTGAGGGACAGAGAGCCTCTGGGGCCAACGTCCTGACTTTC. The chain links TRBV7-2 to TRBJ2-6; 7 nucleotides line up with TRBD1. J gave up 0 bases and V 1 base, and 12 bases lay outside the gene matches. The CDR3 runs to 20 residues. CDR1 is SGHTA, CDR2 FQGNSA, per germline.

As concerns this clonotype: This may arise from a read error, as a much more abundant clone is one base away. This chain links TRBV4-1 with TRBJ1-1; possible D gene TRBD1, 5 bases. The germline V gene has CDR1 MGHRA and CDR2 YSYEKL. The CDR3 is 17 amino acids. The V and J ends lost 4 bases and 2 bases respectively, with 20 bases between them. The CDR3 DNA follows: TGCGCCAGCAGCCTGGAACTGGGGCAGGCTATTAACACTGAAGCTTTCTTT. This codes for CASSLELGQAINTEAFF.

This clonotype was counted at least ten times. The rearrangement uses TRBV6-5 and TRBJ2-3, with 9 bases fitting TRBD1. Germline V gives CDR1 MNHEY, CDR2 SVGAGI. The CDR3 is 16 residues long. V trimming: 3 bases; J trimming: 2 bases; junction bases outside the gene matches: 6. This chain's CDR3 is CASSYSGTGSTDTQYF. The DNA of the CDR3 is TGTGCCAGCAGTTATTCCGGGACAGGGTCCACAGATACGCAGTATTTT.

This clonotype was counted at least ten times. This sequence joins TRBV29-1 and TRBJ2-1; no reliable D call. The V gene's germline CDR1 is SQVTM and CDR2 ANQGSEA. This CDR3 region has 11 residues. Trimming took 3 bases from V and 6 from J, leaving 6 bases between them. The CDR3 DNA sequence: TGCAGCGTTGAGGCCAGCAATGAGCAGTTCTTC. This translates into CSVEASNEQFF.

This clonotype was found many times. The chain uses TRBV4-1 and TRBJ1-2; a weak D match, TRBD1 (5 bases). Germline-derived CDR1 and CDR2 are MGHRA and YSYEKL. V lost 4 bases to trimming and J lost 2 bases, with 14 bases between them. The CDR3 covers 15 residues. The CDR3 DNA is TGCGCCAGCAGCCTTTCGGGACTCCTGAACTATGGCTACACCTTC. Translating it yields CASSLSGLLNYGYTF.

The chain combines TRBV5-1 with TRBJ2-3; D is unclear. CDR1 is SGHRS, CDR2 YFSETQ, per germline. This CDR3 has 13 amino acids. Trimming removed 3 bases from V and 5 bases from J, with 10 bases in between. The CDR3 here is CASSSSPGDTQYF. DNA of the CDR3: TGCGCCAGCAGCTCCTCCCCTGGAGATACGCAGTATTTT.

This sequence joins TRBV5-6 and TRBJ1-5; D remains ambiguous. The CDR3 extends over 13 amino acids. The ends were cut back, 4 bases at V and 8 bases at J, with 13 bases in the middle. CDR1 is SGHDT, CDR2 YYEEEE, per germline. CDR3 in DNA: TGTGCCAGCAGCCTTCTTCAAGTTAAGCCCCAGCATTTT. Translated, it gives CASSLLQVKPQHF. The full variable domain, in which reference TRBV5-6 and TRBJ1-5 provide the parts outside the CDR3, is DAGVTQSPTHLIKTRGQQVTLRCSPKSGHDTVSWYQQALGQGPQFIFQYYEEEERQRGNFPDRFSGHQFPNYSSELNVNALLLGDSALYLCASSLLQVKPQHFGDGTRLSIL.

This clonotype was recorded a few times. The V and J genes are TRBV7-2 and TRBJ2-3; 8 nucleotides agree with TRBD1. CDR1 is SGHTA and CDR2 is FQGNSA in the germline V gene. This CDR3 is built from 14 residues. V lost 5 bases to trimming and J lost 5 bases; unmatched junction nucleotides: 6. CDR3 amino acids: CASSPPTGEDTQYF. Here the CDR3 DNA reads TGTGCCAGCAGCCCCCCGACAGGGGAAGATACGCAGTATTTT.

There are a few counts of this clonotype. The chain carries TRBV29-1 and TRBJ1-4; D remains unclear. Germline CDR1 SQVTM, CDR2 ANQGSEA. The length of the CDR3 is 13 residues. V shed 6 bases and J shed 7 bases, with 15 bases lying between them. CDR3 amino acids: CSVFGPGGEKLFF. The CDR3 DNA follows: TGCAGCGTCTTCGGACCGGGAGGTGAAAAACTGTTTTTT.

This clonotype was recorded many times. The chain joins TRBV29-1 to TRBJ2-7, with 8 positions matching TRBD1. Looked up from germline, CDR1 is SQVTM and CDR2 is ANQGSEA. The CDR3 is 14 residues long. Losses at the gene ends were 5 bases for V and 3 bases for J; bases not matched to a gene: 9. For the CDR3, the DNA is TGCAGCGTTTCCCTGGACAGGGCAATCTACGAGCAGTACTTC. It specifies CSVSLDRAIYEQYF.

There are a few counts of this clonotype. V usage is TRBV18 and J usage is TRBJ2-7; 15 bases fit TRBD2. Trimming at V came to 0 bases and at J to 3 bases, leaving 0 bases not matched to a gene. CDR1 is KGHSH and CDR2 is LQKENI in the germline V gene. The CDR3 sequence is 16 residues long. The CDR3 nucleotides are TGTGCCAGCTCACCACCGGGACTAGCGGGGGGCTACGAGCAGTACTTC. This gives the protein CASSPPGLAGGYEQYF. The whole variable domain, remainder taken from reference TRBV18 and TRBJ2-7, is NAGVMQNPRHLVRRRGQEARLRCSPMKGHSHVYWYRQLPEEGLKFMVYLQKENIIDESGMPKERFSAEFPKEGPSILRIQQVVRGDSAAYFCASSPPGLAGGYEQYFGPGTRLTVT.